A selection of T cell receptor beta chains follows, all from one sample in a study of shared clonotypes between healthy human individuals. TCRdb's table, derived via immunoSEQ multiplex PCR, lists solely in-frame clones and lacks some. The top ten clones hold about 0.4% of a sample with over a million clones, around 98.5% of them seen once. Sequencing was performed on naive CD4+ T cells sorted from blood. Receptor source: a man aged 30-40 years in good health. CDR3s include the opening cysteine and the closing phenylalanine or tryptophan. A D gene is named only where the DNA matches it firmly. Expanded clones are given a class, and other clones once, few, many or no size at all.

j_gene: TRBJ1-2; abundance: -; v_gene: TRBV5-1; d_gene: -; CDR3nt: TGCGCCAGCAGCTTGGATCTGGGACGGATTGTCTATGGCTACACCTTC; CDR3aa: CASSLDLGRIVYGYTF
j_gene: TRBJ2-3; abundance: -; v_gene: TRBV9; d_gene: -; CDR3nt: TGTGCCAGCAGCGTACAGGCTAGTCCAGATACGCAGTATTTT; CDR3aa: CASSVQASPDTQYF
j_gene: TRBJ2-7; abundance: -; v_gene: TRBV6-5; d_gene: -; CDR3nt: TGTGCCAGCAGTTACTCCACAGGGTTTGAGCAGTACTTC; CDR3aa: CASSYSTGFEQYF
j_gene: TRBJ2-1; abundance: -; v_gene: TRBV5-1; d_gene: -; CDR3nt: TGCGCCAGCAGCTTGGATGGGAGTAGCAATGAGCAGTTCTTC; CDR3aa: CASSLDGSSNEQFF
j_gene: TRBJ2-7; abundance: -; v_gene: TRBV28; d_gene: TRBD1; CDR3nt: TGTGCCAGCAGCCGCGAGGGACAGGGGTTTTACGAGCAGTACTTC; CDR3aa: CASSREGQGFYEQYF
j_gene: TRBJ1-1; abundance: -; v_gene: TRBV5-4; d_gene: -; CDR3nt: TGTGCCAGCAGCTTGGGGAGGGACACTGAAGCTTTCTTT; CDR3aa: CASSLGRDTEAFF
j_gene: TRBJ2-3; abundance: -; v_gene: TRBV9; d_gene: -; CDR3nt: TGTGCCAGCAGCACCGAACCCCAGGATACGCAGTATTTT; CDR3aa: CASSTEPQDTQYF
j_gene: TRBJ2-5; abundance: -; v_gene: TRBV6-5; d_gene: -; CDR3nt: TGTGCCAGCAGTTACTCGATTTTAGGCGAGACCCAGTACTTC; CDR3aa: CASSYSILGETQYF
j_gene: TRBJ1-2; abundance: -; v_gene: TRBV5-4; d_gene: -; CDR3nt: TGTGCCAGCAGCTTGGAGGTCCGCGACTATGGCTACACCTTC; CDR3aa: CASSLEVRDYGYTF
j_gene: TRBJ1-2; abundance: -; v_gene: TRBV6-1; d_gene: -; CDR3nt: TGTGCCAGCAGTGAATTGAGAAGCGGAACAGGGTGGAGTGGCTACACCTTC; CDR3aa: CASSELRSGTGWSGYTF
j_gene: TRBJ2-3; abundance: -; v_gene: TRBV29-1; d_gene: -; CDR3nt: TGCAGCGCAGATAGAGGCGCTGGTCCGAATACGCAGTATTTT; CDR3aa: CSADRGAGPNTQYF
j_gene: TRBJ2-1; abundance: -; v_gene: TRBV19; d_gene: TRBD1; CDR3nt: TGTGCCAGTAGTATAGAAGTTGACAGGGTGAATGAGCAGTTCTTC; CDR3aa: CASSIEVDRVNEQFF
j_gene: TRBJ2-3; abundance: -; v_gene: TRBV18; d_gene: -; CDR3nt: TGTGCCAGCTCACCACCGGTACGCACAGATACGCAGTATTTT; CDR3aa: CASSPPVRTDTQYF
j_gene: TRBJ2-5; abundance: -; v_gene: TRBV27; d_gene: -; CDR3nt: TGTGCCAGCAGTCCGGGACGGCCAGGGGCCCAGTACTTC; CDR3aa: CASSPGRPGAQYF
j_gene: TRBJ2-7; abundance: -; v_gene: TRBV7-9; d_gene: -; CDR3nt: TGTGCCAGCAGCTCCAGGGGGGAACGGTCCCTCTACGAGCAGTACTTC; CDR3aa: CASSSRGERSLYEQYF
j_gene: TRBJ1-3; abundance: -; v_gene: TRBV15; d_gene: -; CDR3nt: TGTGCCACCAGCAGAGATCGCCTACTCTCTGGAAACACCATATATTTT; CDR3aa: CATSRDRLLSGNTIYF
j_gene: TRBJ2-7; abundance: -; v_gene: TRBV7-8; d_gene: -; CDR3nt: TGTGCCAGCAGCTTTGGGGACTCCTACGAGCAGTACTTC; CDR3aa: CASSFGDSYEQYF
j_gene: TRBJ2-7; abundance: -; v_gene: TRBV28; d_gene: -; CDR3nt: TGTGCCAGCAGTTCACAGCTATACGAGCAGTACTTC; CDR3aa: CASSSQLYEQYF
j_gene: TRBJ2-1; abundance: -; v_gene: TRBV7-2; d_gene: -; CDR3nt: TGTGCCAGCAGTCTAGCGATCCCCTACAATGAGCAGTTCTTC; CDR3aa: CASSLAIPYNEQFF
j_gene: TRBJ2-7; abundance: -; v_gene: TRBV27; d_gene: -; CDR3nt: TGTGCCAGCAGGGGGACGGACCCGGGGAGCTACGAGCAGTACTTC; CDR3aa: CASRGTDPGSYEQYF
j_gene: TRBJ2-7; abundance: -; v_gene: TRBV11-2; d_gene: -; CDR3nt: TGTGCCAGCAGCTTAGAGCCCCGGACAGACTACGAGCAGTACTTC; CDR3aa: CASSLEPRTDYEQYF
j_gene: TRBJ2-1; abundance: -; v_gene: TRBV5-1; d_gene: TRBD2; CDR3nt: TGCGCCAGCTCCACCGGGACTAGCGGGCGAGAGCAGTTCTTC; CDR3aa: CASSTGTSGREQFF
j_gene: TRBJ2-7; abundance: -; v_gene: TRBV28; d_gene: TRBD2; CDR3nt: TGTGCCAGCAGTTTTTTCGGACTAGGAGGGCTTGACGAGCAGTACTTC; CDR3aa: CASSFFGLGGLDEQYF
j_gene: TRBJ2-7; abundance: -; v_gene: TRBV5-6; d_gene: -; CDR3nt: TGTGCCAGCAGCTTCAGGGAGTCCTACGAGCAGTACTTC; CDR3aa: CASSFRESYEQYF
j_gene: TRBJ2-1; abundance: -; v_gene: TRBV28; d_gene: TRBD2; CDR3nt: TGTGCCAGCAGGCCAGGGACTAGCGGGATCGCGGAGCAGTTCTTC; CDR3aa: CASRPGTSGIAEQFF
j_gene: TRBJ1-1; abundance: once; v_gene: TRBV10-2; d_gene: -; CDR3nt: TGCGCCAGCAGGTCTAAGGGGTTTGCGAACACTGAAGCTTTCTTT; CDR3aa: CASRSKGFANTEAFF
j_gene: TRBJ2-5; abundance: -; v_gene: TRBV5-4; d_gene: TRBD2; CDR3nt: TGTGCCAGCAGCTCACCGGGAGGGGTCCAAGAGACCCAGTACTTC; CDR3aa: CASSSPGGVQETQYF
j_gene: TRBJ2-7; abundance: -; v_gene: TRBV5-4; d_gene: -; CDR3nt: TGTGCCAGCAGCCCCTATACAGGGTCCTACGAGCAGTACTTC; CDR3aa: CASSPYTGSYEQYF
j_gene: TRBJ2-7; abundance: -; v_gene: TRBV5-1; d_gene: -; CDR3nt: TGCGCCAGCAGCCTGACAGGCCGCTACGAGCAGTACTTC; CDR3aa: CASSLTGRYEQYF
j_gene: TRBJ2-6; abundance: once; v_gene: TRBV6-5; d_gene: -; CDR3nt: TGTGCCAGCACCTTACACCACTCTGGGGCCAACGTCCTGACTTTC; CDR3aa: CASTLHHSGANVLTF
j_gene: TRBJ2-6; abundance: -; v_gene: TRBV11-3; d_gene: TRBD2; CDR3nt: TGTGCCAGCAGCCCCGGCGGGGGTAGGGCCAACGTCCTGACTTTC; CDR3aa: CASSPGGGRANVLTF
j_gene: TRBJ2-5; abundance: -; v_gene: TRBV6-5; d_gene: -; CDR3nt: TGTGCCAGCCTTCCTCTCGGGCGGGGCCAAGAGACCCAGTACTTC; CDR3aa: CASLPLGRGQETQYF
j_gene: TRBJ1-1; abundance: -; v_gene: TRBV10-1; d_gene: TRBD1; CDR3nt: TGCGCCAGCAGTGGGACAGGGAGGACTGAAGCTTTCTTT; CDR3aa: CASSGTGRTEAFF
j_gene: TRBJ2-1; abundance: -; v_gene: TRBV14; d_gene: TRBD2; CDR3nt: TGTGCCAGCAGCCTCCTGGGGACGTCTAGCGGGAGAGGGAGGAATGAGCAGTTCTTC; CDR3aa: CASSLLGTSSGRGRNEQFF
j_gene: TRBJ2-7; abundance: -; v_gene: TRBV7-2; d_gene: TRBD1; CDR3nt: TGTGCCAGCAGCTCGGGGACAGGGTTTTTCTACGAGCAGTACTTC; CDR3aa: CASSSGTGFFYEQYF
j_gene: TRBJ2-2; abundance: -; v_gene: TRBV19; d_gene: TRBD2; CDR3nt: TGTGCCAGTAGTCTAGCGGGAGGGGACACCGGGGAGCTGTTTTTT; CDR3aa: CASSLAGGDTGELFF
j_gene: TRBJ2-7; abundance: few; v_gene: TRBV5-1; d_gene: -; CDR3nt: TGCGCCAGCAGCTTGGAGGGGCCCTACGAGCAGTACTTC; CDR3aa: CASSLEGPYEQYF
j_gene: TRBJ2-2; abundance: -; v_gene: TRBV5-1; d_gene: -; CDR3nt: TGCGCCAGCAGCTTGGAAGGACTAAACCAAGGGGAGCTGTTTTTT; CDR3aa: CASSLEGLNQGELFF
j_gene: TRBJ2-7; abundance: -; v_gene: TRBV9; d_gene: TRBD2; CDR3nt: TGTGCCAGCAGCGTATCGGGGGGGTACGAGCAGTACTTC; CDR3aa: CASSVSGGYEQYF
j_gene: TRBJ2-2; abundance: once; v_gene: TRBV6-5; d_gene: -; CDR3nt: TGTGCCAGCAGTTACTCACTCGGGGACACCGGGGAGCTGTTTTTT; CDR3aa: CASSYSLGDTGELFF
j_gene: TRBJ2-1; abundance: -; v_gene: TRBV15; d_gene: -; CDR3nt: TGTGCCACCAGCAGAGAAAGGGGCCGGTTCCAGTTCTTC; CDR3aa: CATSRERGRFQFF
j_gene: TRBJ1-5; abundance: -; v_gene: TRBV19; d_gene: -; CDR3nt: TGTGCCAGTAGTCCCGACGGGGCCAGCAATCAGCCCCAGCATTTT; CDR3aa: CASSPDGASNQPQHF
j_gene: TRBJ2-7; abundance: once; v_gene: TRBV6-1; d_gene: TRBD2; CDR3nt: TGTGCCAGCAGTGATGATGGACTAGCGAACTCCTACGAGCAGTACTTC; CDR3aa: CASSDDGLANSYEQYF
j_gene: TRBJ1-2; abundance: -; v_gene: TRBV7-9; d_gene: -; CDR3nt: TGTGCCAGCAGGGACTGGACTAACTATGGCTACACCTTC; CDR3aa: CASRDWTNYGYTF
j_gene: TRBJ2-1; abundance: -; v_gene: TRBV29-1; d_gene: -; CDR3nt: TGCAGCGTTGAAGGGGGTGCGGGGCCTTACAATGAGCAGTTCTTC; CDR3aa: CSVEGGAGPYNEQFF
j_gene: TRBJ2-5; abundance: -; v_gene: TRBV18; d_gene: -; CDR3nt: TGTGCCAGCTCACCACTGCCATTTAACACTCAAGAGACCCAGTACTTC; CDR3aa: CASSPLPFNTQETQYF
j_gene: TRBJ2-7; abundance: -; v_gene: TRBV19; d_gene: TRBD2; CDR3nt: TGTGCCAGTAGCCTTAGCGGGGTCTCCTACGAGCAGTACTTC; CDR3aa: CASSLSGVSYEQYF
j_gene: TRBJ2-7; abundance: once; v_gene: TRBV18; d_gene: -; CDR3nt: TGTGCCAGCTCACCACTTGACACTTACGAGCAGTACTTC; CDR3aa: CASSPLDTYEQYF
j_gene: TRBJ1-5; abundance: -; v_gene: TRBV5-6; d_gene: -; CDR3nt: TGTGCCAGCAGCTTGGGGCAGAAAAATCAGCCCCAGCATTTT; CDR3aa: CASSLGQKNQPQHF
j_gene: TRBJ2-1; abundance: -; v_gene: TRBV18; d_gene: TRBD2; CDR3nt: TGTGCCAGCTCACCAGCCAGCGGGAGCCCCCACAATGAGCAGTTCTTC; CDR3aa: CASSPASGSPHNEQFF
j_gene: TRBJ1-4; abundance: -; v_gene: TRBV29-1; d_gene: -; CDR3nt: TGCAGCGGCCTGGGGGGTGAAAAACTGTTTTTT; CDR3aa: CSGLGGEKLFF
j_gene: TRBJ1-1; abundance: -; v_gene: TRBV6-6; d_gene: -; CDR3nt: TGTGCCAGCAGTGGAAGCAGGGTTACTGAAGCTTTCTTT; CDR3aa: CASSGSRVTEAFF
j_gene: TRBJ2-3; abundance: -; v_gene: TRBV5-4; d_gene: TRBD2; CDR3nt: TGTGCCAGCAGCTTGGAACTAGCGCCGGATACGCAGTATTTT; CDR3aa: CASSLELAPDTQYF
j_gene: TRBJ1-5; abundance: -; v_gene: TRBV7-8; d_gene: -; CDR3nt: TGTGCCAGCAGCTTGGGATTCAGGGGAGGCAATCAGCCCCAGCATTTT; CDR3aa: CASSLGFRGGNQPQHF
j_gene: TRBJ2-5; abundance: -; v_gene: TRBV11-3; d_gene: -; CDR3nt: TGTGCCAGCAGCTTTAACGGGGGAGAGACCCAGTACTTC; CDR3aa: CASSFNGGETQYF
j_gene: TRBJ2-3; abundance: -; v_gene: TRBV6-6; d_gene: -; CDR3nt: TGTGCCAGCAGTTACACCGAGGACCCCGGGAAGCAGTATTTT; CDR3aa: CASSYTEDPGKQYF
j_gene: TRBJ2-2; abundance: -; v_gene: TRBV2; d_gene: -; CDR3nt: TGTGCCAGCAGTGAAGTGAGGGACGCTGCCGGGGAGCTGTTTTTT; CDR3aa: CASSEVRDAAGELFF
j_gene: TRBJ2-3; abundance: -; v_gene: TRBV14; d_gene: TRBD1; CDR3nt: TGTGCCAGCAGCCAAGGGGACAGAAGCACAGATACGCAGTATTTT; CDR3aa: CASSQGDRSTDTQYF
j_gene: TRBJ1-1; abundance: -; v_gene: TRBV6-5; d_gene: -; CDR3nt: TGTGCCAGCAGTTACTCCAGGGTGAACACTGAAGCTTTCTTT; CDR3aa: CASSYSRVNTEAFF